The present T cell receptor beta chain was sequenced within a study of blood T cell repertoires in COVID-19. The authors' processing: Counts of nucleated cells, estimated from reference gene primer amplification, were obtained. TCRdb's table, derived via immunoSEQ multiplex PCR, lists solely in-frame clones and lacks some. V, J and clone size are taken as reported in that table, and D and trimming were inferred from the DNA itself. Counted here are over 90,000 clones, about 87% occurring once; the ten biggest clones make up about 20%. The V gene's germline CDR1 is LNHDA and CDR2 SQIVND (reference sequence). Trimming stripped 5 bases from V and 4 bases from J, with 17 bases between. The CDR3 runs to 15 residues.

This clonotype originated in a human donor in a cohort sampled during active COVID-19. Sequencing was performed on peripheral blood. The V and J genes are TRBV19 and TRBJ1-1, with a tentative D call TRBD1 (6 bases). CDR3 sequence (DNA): TGTGCCAGTAGTCCCCAATCAGGGGTTCGCACTGAAGCTTTCTTT. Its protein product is CASSPQSGVRTEAFF.